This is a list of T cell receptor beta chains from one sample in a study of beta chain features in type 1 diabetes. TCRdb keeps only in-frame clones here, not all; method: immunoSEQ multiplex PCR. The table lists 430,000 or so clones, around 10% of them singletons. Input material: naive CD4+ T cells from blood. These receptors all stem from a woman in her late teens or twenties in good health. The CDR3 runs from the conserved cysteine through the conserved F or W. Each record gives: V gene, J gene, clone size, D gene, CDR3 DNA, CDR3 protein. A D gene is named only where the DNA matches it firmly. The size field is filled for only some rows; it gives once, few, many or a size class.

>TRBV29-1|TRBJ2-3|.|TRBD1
TGCAGCGTTGAACACCGGGACAGGGGGCAAGATACGCAGTATTTT
CSVEHRDRGQDTQYF
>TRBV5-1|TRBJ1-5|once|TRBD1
TGCGCCAGCAGCGTCGGACAGGGTAGCAATCAGCCCCAGCATTTT
CASSVGQGSNQPQHF
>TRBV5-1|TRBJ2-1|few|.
TGCGCCAGCAGCTTGTTCTCGGGACGGTCCTACAATGAGCAGTTCTTC
CASSLFSGRSYNEQFF
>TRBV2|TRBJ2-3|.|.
TGTGCCAGCAGGTCCTCCTTAGCCACAGATACGCAGTATTTT
CASRSSLATDTQYF
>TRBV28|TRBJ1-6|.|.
TGTGCCAGCAGCCAACCAGGAGCAACTTATAATTCACCCCTCCACTTT
CASSQPGATYNSPLHF
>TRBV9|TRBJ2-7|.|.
TGTGCCAGCAGCGTAGGGGGCAGAAGCTACGAGCAGTACTTC
CASSVGGRSYEQYF
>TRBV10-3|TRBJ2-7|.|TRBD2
TGTGCCATCAGAACAAGCGGGGCCTACGAGCAGTACTTC
CAIRTSGAYEQYF
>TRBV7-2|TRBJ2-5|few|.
TGTGCCAGCAGCCCCCCAGCACAAGAGACCCAGTACTTC
CASSPPAQETQYF
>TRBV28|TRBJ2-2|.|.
TGTGCCAGCAGTTCGGACAGGAACACCGGGGAGCTGTTTTTT
CASSSDRNTGELFF
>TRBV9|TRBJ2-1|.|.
TGTGCCAGCAGCGTAGGGGGGACCTCCTACAATGAGCAGTTCTTC
CASSVGGTSYNEQFF
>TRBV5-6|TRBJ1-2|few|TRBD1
TGTGCCTCACGACAGGGATATAGTCCCAACTATGGCTACACCTTC
CASRQGYSPNYGYTF
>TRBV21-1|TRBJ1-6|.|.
TGTGCCAGCAGCAAAGATCGGGACAGGGGTAATTCACCCCTCCACTTT
CASSKDRDRGNSPLHF
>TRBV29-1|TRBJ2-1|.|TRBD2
TGCAGCGTTGAACGCGGGAGCTCCTACAATGAGCAGTTCTTC
CSVERGSSYNEQFF
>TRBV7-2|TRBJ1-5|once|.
TGTGCCAGCAGCTTAGTTGGGGCAGGTATGCATCAGCCCCAGCATTTT
CASSLVGAGMHQPQHF
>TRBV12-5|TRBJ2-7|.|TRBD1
TGTGCTAGTGGTTTTCGGACAGGGGCCTTCTACGAGCAGTACTTC
CASGFRTGAFYEQYF
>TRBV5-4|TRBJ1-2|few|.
TGTGCCAGCAGCCCGACAGTCACTAACTATGGCTACACCTTC
CASSPTVTNYGYTF
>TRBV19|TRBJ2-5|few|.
TGTGCCAGTAGCCGGCCTGGGGGCGGAGGTACCCAGTACTTC
CASSRPGGGGTQYF
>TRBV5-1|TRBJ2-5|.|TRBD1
TGCGCCAGCAGCCACCCGCCCGACAGGGCAGAAGAGACCCAGTACTTC
CASSHPPDRAEETQYF
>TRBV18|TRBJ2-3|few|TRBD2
TGTGCCAGCTCACCTCAGCGGGACCTATCTAGCACAGATACGCAGTATTTT
CASSPQRDLSSTDTQYF
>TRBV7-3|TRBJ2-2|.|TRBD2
TGTGCCAGCAGCTGGACTAGAAACACCGGGGAGCTGTTTTTT
CASSWTRNTGELFF
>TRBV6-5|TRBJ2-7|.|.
TGTGCCAGCAGTTATCAACAGGGCCGGTCCTACGAGCAGTACTTC
CASSYQQGRSYEQYF
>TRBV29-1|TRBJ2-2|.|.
TGCAGCGTTGTCCGCCGGGGATCGTCGGACACCGGGGAGCTGTTTTTT
CSVVRRGSSDTGELFF
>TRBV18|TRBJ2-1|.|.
TGTGCCAGCTCACAGCAGTTGTACAATGAGCAGTTCTTC
CASSQQLYNEQFF
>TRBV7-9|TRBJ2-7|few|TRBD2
TGTGCCAGCAGCCGCCCGGGACTAGTCGGCGAGCAGTACTTC
CASSRPGLVGEQYF
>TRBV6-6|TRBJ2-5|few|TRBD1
TGTGCCAGCAAACCGACAGGGAAACAAGAGACCCAGTACTTC
CASKPTGKQETQYF
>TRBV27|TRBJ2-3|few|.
TGTGCCAGCAGTCCACTTACTAAGATTGATACGCAGTATTTT
CASSPLTKIDTQYF
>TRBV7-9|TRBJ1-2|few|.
TGTGCCAGCAGCTTTGAGCAACATGGCTACACCTTC
CASSFEQHGYTF
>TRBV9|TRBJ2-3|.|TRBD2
TGTGCCAGCGGACGGGGGGGCCGAGCAGATACGCAGTATTTT
CASGRGGRADTQYF
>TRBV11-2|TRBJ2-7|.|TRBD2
TGTGCCAGCAGCTTACTACTAGCGGGAGAGCAGTACTTC
CASSLLLAGEQYF
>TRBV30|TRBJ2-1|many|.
TGTGCCTGGATAGGGCTAGCGAGGAGCTCCTACAATGAGCAGTTCTTC
CAWIGLARSSYNEQFF
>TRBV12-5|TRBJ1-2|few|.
TGTGCTAGTGGTTTGAGCGGGACATCACATGGCTACACCTTC
CASGLSGTSHGYTF
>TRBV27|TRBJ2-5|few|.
TGTGCCAGCAGTTTCTTGGGGAGCTGGGGAGAGACCCAGTACTTC
CASSFLGSWGETQYF
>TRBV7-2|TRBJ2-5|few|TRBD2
TGTGCCAGCAGCTATAGTCGGACTAGCTTAGAGACCCAGTACTTC
CASSYSRTSLETQYF
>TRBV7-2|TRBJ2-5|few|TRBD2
TGTGCCAGCAGCTTGAGCGGGGCCAAGGAAGAGACCCAGTACTTC
CASSLSGAKEETQYF
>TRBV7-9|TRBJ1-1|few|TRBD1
TGTGCCAGCACCTCAGGACAGGGAGAGACTGAAGCTTTCTTT
CASTSGQGETEAFF
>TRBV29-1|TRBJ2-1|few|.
TGCAGCGTTGAGCTACAGAAAATCAATGAGCAGTTCTTC
CSVELQKINEQFF
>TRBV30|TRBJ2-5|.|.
TGTGCCTGGAGTAGTCTGCCCGGGGACATACAAGGTTTGGCCCAGTACTTC
CAWSSLPGDIQGLAQYF
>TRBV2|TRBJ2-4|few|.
TGTGCCAGCAGAGTGGCAGGGGCGGGCCTAGCCAAAAACATTCAGTACTTC
CASRVAGAGLAKNIQYF
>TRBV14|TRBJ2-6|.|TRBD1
TGTGCCAGCAGCCAAGTACCCGGGACAGGGGTCTCTGGGGCCAACGTCCTGACTTTC
CASSQVPGTGVSGANVLTF
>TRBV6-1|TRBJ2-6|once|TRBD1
TGTGCCAGCAGCCATGACAGGGCTGGGGCCAACGTCCTGACTTTC
CASSHDRAGANVLTF
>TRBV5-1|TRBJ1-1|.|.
TGCGCCAGCACAAAAACCCCAGGCGCGAACACTGAAGCTTTCTTT
CASTKTPGANTEAFF
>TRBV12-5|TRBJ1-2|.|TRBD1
TGTGCTAGTGCCGGGACAGTTCCCTATGGCTACACCTTC
CASAGTVPYGYTF
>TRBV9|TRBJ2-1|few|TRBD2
TGTGCCAGCACTCCTCGGACTAGCGGGGGCTACAATGAGCAGTTCTTC
CASTPRTSGGYNEQFF
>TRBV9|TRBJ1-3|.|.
TGTGCCAGCAGCGTAGTTAGCAGCCTCTCTGGAAACACCATATATTTT
CASSVVSSLSGNTIYF
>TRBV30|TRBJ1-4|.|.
TGTGCCCGCGAGGACAGAATCGGGGAAAAACTGTTTTTT
CAREDRIGEKLFF
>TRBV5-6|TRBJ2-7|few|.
TGTGCCAGCAGCTTGGTGGCAGGGATCTACGAGCAGTACTTC
CASSLVAGIYEQYF
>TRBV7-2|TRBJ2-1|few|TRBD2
TGTGCCAGCAGCTTCGCGGGGGGGACTAATGAGCAGTTCTTC
CASSFAGGTNEQFF
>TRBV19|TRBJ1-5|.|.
TGTGGGGCAGGGAAGTTGGCCCAGCATTTT
CGAGKLAQHF
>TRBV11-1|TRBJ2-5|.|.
TGTGCCAGCAGCTTAGAGCAGGGCTTGGAGACCCAGTACTTC
CASSLEQGLETQYF
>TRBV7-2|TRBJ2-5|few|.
TGTGCCAGCAGCCGTCGCTTCACGGAGACCCAGTACTTC
CASSRRFTETQYF